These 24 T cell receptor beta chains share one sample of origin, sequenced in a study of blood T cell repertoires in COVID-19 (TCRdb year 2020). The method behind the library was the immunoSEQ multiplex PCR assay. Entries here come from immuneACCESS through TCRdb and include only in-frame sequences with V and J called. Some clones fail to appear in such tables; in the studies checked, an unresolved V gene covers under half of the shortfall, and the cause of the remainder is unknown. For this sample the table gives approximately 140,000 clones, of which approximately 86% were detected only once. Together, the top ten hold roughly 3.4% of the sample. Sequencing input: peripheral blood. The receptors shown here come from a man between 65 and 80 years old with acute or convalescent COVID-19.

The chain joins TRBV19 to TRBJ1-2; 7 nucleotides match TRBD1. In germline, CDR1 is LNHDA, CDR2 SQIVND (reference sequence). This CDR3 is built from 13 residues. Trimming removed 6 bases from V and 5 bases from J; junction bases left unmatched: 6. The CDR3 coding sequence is TGTGCCAGTAGCAAAGACAGGGAATATGGCTACACCTTC. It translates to CASSKDREYGYTF. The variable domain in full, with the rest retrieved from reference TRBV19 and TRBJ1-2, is DGGITQSPKYLFRKEGQNVTLSCEQNLNHDAMYWYRQDPGQGLRLIYYSQIVNDFQKGDIAEGYSVSREKKESFPLTVTSAQKNPTAFYLCASSKDREYGYTFGSGTRLTVV.

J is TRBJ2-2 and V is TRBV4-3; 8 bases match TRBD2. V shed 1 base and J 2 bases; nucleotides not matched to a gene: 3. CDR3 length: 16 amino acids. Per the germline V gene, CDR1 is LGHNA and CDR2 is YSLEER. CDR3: CASSQAGGPNTGELFF. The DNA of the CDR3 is TGCGCCAGCAGCCAAGCGGGAGGGCCTAACACCGGGGAGCTGTTTTTT.

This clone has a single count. The CDR3 DNA is TGTGCCAGCAGTGGCTTACAGGAAACGGCAGATACGCAGTATTTT. The encoded protein is CASSGLQETADTQYF. The rearrangement joins TRBV25-1 to TRBJ2-3, with D possibly being TRBD1 (5 bases). The CDR3 contains 15 residues. Per the germline V gene, CDR1 is MGHDK and CDR2 is SYGVNS. The V end lost 4 bases, the J end lost 4 bases, and 15 bases lay between the germline ends.

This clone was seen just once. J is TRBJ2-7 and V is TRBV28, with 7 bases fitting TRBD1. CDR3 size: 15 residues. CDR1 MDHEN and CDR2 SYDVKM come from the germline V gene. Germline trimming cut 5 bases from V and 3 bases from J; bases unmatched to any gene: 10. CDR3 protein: CASSTYGTANYEQYF. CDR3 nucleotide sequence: TGTGCCAGCAGTACCTACGGGACAGCAAACTACGAGCAGTACTTC.

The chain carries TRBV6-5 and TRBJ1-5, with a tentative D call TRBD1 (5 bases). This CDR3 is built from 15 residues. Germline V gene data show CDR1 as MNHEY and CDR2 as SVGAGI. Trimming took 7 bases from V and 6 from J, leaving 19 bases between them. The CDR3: CASKAGSGTIQPQHF. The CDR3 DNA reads TGTGCCAGCAAGGCGGGGTCCGGGACCATTCAGCCCCAGCATTTT.

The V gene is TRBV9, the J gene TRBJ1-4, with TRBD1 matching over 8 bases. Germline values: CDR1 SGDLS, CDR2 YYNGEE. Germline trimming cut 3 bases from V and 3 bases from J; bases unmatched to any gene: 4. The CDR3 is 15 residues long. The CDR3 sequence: CASSAARGPNEKLFF. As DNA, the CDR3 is TGTGCCAGCAGCGCCGCCAGGGGGCCTAATGAAAAACTGTTTTTT.

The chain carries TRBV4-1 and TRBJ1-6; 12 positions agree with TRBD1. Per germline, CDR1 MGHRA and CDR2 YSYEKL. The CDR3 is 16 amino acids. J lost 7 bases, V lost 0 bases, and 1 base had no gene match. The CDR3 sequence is CASSQEGTGGNSPLHF. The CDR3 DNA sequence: TGCGCCAGCAGCCAAGAAGGGACAGGGGGCAATTCACCCCTCCACTTT.

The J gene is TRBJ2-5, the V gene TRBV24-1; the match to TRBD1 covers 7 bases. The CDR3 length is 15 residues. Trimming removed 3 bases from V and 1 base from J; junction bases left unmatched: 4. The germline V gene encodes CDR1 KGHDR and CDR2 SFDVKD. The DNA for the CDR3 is TGTGCCACCAGTGATCCGGACAGGCTCCAAGAGACCCAGTACTTC. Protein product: CATSDPDRLQETQYF.

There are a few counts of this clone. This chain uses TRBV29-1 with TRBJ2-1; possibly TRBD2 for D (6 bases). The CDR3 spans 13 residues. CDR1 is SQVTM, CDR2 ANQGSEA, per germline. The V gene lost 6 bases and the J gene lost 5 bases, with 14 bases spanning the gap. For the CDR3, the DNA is TGCAGCGTCCTAGCGAGGCGGAACAATGAGCAGTTCTTC. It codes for CSVLARRNNEQFF.

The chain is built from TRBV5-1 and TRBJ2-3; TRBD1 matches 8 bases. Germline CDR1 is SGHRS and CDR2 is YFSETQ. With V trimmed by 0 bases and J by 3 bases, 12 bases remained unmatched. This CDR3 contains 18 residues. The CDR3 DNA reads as TGCGCCAGCAGCTTGGCCGGGACAGGTGCCTTCTCTACAGATACGCAGTATTTT. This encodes CASSLAGTGAFSTDTQYF.

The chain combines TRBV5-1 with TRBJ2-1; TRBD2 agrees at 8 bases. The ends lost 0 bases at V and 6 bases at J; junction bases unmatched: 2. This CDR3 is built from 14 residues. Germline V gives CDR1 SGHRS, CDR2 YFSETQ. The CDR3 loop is CASSLGTSRNEQFF. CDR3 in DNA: TGCGCCAGCAGCTTGGGGACTAGCCGCAATGAGCAGTTCTTC.

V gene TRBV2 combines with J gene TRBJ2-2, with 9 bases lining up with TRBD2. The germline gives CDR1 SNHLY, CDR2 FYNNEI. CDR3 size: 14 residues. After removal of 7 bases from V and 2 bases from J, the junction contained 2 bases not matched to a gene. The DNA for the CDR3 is TGTGCCAGCACCCTAGCGGGAAACACCGGGGAGCTGTTTTTT. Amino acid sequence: CASTLAGNTGELFF.

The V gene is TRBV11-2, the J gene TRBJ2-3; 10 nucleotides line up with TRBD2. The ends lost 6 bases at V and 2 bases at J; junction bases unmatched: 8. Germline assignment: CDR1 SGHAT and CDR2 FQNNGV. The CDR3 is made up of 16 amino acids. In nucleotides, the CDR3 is TGTGCCAGCAGAGCCTTAGCGGGAGGTTACACAGATACGCAGTATTTT. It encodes CASRALAGGYTDTQYF.

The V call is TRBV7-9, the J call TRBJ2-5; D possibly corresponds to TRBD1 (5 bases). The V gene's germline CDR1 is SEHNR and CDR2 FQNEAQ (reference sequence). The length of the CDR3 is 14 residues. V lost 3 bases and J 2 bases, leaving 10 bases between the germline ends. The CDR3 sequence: CASSFDRKQETQYF. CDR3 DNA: TGTGCCAGCAGCTTTGACAGAAAGCAAGAGACCCAGTACTTC. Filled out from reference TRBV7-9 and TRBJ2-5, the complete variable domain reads DTGVSQNPRHKITKRGQNVTFRCDPISEHNRLYWYRQTLGQGPEFLTYFQNEAQLEKSRLLSDRFSAERPKGSFSTLEIQRTEQGDSAMYLCASSFDRKQETQYFGPGTRLLVL.

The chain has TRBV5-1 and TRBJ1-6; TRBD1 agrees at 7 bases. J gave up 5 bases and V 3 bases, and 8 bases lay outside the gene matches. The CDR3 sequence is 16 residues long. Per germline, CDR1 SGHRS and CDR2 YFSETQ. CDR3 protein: CASSWGRQGNNSPLHF. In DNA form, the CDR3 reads TGCGCCAGCAGCTGGGGTCGACAGGGCAATAATTCACCCCTCCACTTT.

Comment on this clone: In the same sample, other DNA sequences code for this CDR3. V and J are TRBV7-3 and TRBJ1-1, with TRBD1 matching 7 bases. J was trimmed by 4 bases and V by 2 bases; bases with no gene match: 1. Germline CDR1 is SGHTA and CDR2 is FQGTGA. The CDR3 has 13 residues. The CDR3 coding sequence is TGTGCCAGCAGCTTAGACAGGGCCACTGAAGCTTTCTTT. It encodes CASSLDRATEAFF.

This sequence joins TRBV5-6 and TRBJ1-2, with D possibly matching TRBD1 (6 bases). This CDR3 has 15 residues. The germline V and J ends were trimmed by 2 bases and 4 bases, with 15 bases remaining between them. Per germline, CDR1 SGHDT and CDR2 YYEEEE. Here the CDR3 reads CASSLTLGGSYGYTF. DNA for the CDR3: TGTGCCAGCAGCTTAACCCTAGGGGGAAGCTATGGCTACACCTTC.

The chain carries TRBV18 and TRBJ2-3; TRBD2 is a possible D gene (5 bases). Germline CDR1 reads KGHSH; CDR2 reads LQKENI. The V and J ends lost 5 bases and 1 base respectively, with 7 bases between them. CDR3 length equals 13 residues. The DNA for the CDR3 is TGTGCCAGCTCAGTGGGAGGCACAGATACGCAGTATTTT. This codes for CASSVGGTDTQYF.

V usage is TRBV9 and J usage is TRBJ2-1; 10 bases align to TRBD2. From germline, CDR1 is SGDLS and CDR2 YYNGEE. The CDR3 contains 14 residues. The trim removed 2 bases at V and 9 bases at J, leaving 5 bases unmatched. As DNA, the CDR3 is TGTGCCAGCAGCGTCGGGACTAGCGAGACTGAGCAGTTCTTC. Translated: CASSVGTSETEQFF.

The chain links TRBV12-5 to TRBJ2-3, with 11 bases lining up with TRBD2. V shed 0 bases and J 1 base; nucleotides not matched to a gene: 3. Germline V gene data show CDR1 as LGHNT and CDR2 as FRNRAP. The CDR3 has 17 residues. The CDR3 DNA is TGTGCTAGTGGTTTGGTACGGGGACTAGCGGGCACAGATACGCAGTATTTT. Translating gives CASGLVRGLAGTDTQYF.

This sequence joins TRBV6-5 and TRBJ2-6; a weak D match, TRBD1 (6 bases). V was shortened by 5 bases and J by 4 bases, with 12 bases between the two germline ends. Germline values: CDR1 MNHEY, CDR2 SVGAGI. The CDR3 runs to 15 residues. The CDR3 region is CASSPQGTGANVLTF. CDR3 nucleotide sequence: TGTGCCAGCAGTCCCCAGGGGACAGGGGCCAACGTCCTGACTTTC.

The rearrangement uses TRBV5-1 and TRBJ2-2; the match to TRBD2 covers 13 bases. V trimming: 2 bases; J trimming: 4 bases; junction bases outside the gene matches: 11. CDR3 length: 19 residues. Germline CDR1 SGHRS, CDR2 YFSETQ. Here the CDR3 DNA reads TGCGCCAGCAGCTTTGCAAATGGGACTAGCGGGAAAATCACCGGGGAGCTGTTTTTT. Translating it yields CASSFANGTSGKITGELFF.

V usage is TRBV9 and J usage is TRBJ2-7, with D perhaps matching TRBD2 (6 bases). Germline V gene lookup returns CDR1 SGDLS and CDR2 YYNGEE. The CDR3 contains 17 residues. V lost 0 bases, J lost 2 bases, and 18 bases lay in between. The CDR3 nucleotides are TGTGCCAGCAGCGTAGGAACCCGCGGGGCCCTGACCTACGAGCAGTACTTC. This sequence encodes CASSVGTRGALTYEQYF.

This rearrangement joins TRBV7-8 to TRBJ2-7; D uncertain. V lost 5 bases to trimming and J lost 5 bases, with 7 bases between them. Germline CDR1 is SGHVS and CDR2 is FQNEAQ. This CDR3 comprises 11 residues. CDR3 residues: CASSPSDEQYF. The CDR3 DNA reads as TGTGCCAGCAGCCCTTCGGACGAGCAGTACTTC.